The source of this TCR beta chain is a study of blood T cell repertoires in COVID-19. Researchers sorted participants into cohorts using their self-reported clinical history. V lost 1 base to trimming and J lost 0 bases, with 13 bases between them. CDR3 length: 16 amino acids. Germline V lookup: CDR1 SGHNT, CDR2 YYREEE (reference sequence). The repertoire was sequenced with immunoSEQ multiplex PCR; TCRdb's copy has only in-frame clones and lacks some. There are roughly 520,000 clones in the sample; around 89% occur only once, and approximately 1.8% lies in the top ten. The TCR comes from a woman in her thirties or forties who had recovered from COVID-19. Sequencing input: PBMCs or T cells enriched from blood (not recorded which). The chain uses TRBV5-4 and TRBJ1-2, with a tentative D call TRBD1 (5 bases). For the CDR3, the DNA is TGTGCCAGCAGCTTGCCTTGGGGGGGAGCTAACTATGGCTACACCTTC. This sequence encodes CASSLPWGGANYGYTF.